Here is one T cell receptor (beta chain) with its context. This receptor's antigen is unknown. No much larger clone exists at a distance of one base, and base qualities are not known. The data originate from a study of blood T cell repertoires in COVID-19 (TCRdb year 2020). Concerning the study at large: The collaborator samples originated in the United States, Italy and Spain and spanned the acute and convalescent phases of COVID-19. The prospective study material was composed of cDNA or gDNA derived from T cells, B-cell-depleted T cells, or PBMCs. Deeply sampled blood TCRbeta repertoires from subjects exposed to, actively infected with, or recovered from COVID-19 were included in the dataset. The repertoires were released in a freely available public database intended as a resource for research on the immune response to SARS-CoV-2. The samples were drawn from two sources: the first 160 participants of the ongoing ImmuneRACE study, and 1,254 subjects contributed by 6 global collaborators. A de-identified subject ID, COVID-19 status, age in years and sex were almost always included in the sample metadata. Where available, HLA class I and class II types were taken from metadata supplied by the sample provider and were not determined by assay-based typing.

Findings and caveats that apply to the study as a whole: The quantity of clinical and demographic metadata differed by source and by participant and was supplied without curation.

TCRbeta CDR3 regions were amplified from genomic DNA by means of the immunoSEQ Assay, a bias-controlled multiplex PCR. The authors' analysis ran thus. The number of nucleated cells in each sample was estimated from the amplification of reference gene primers within the assay. Sequence reads were collapsed and filtered to measure the absolute abundance of every unique TCRbeta CDR3 rearrangement. Productive Simpson clonality was computed per sample as the square root of Simpson's diversity index over productive rearrangements. Entries here come from immuneACCESS through TCRdb and include only in-frame sequences with V and J called. Some clones fail to appear in such tables; in the studies checked, an unresolved V gene covers under half of the shortfall, and the cause of the remainder is unknown. That table supplies the V and J calls and clone size; D and trimming were determined from the DNA. The sample profile shows just over 150,000 clones; 75% to 90% of them were found once. Jointly, the top ten make up 0.45% to 0.6% of the sample.

Each collaborating institution followed its own protocols to collect whole blood in K2EDTA tubes. Collaborator samples were shipped for TCRbeta analysis as frozen whole blood, isolated PBMCs, or DNA extracted from either sample type. The sample consisted of peripheral blood. This sequence was found in a man aged 60 to 75 with acute or convalescent COVID-19.

The bases are TGTGCCAGCAGTGAAGGAAGGGGTCCAAGCAATCAGCCCCAGCATTTT. This gives the protein CASSEGRGPSNQPQHF. The sequence is built from TRBV6-1 and TRBJ1-5; TRBD1 is a weak D gene call, 5 bases matching. Inclusive of the bounding cysteine and phenylalanine, the CDR3 is 16 residues long. CDR3 DNA is the only sequence kept; it has 48 bases, read in frame from the first base. Trimming at the junction amounts to 1 base on V and 1 base on J, and the germline ends lie 11 bases apart. The germline V gene sets CDR1 to MNHNS and CDR2 to SASEGT.